A single sample gave rise to the 26 T cell receptor beta chains below, sequenced in a study of blood T cell repertoires in COVID-19. The table came from immunoSEQ multiplex PCR; TCRdb's copy has only in-frame clones and leaves some out. The table lists around 190,000 clones, approximately 86% of them singletons. The sample taken for sequencing was peripheral blood. The receptors shown here come from a man aged 25-45 years with acute or convalescent COVID-19.

This clone was observed a few times. V is TRBV6-1 and J is TRBJ1-1; D might be TRBD1 (5 bases). The CDR3 length is 14 residues. V was cut by 2 bases and J by 5 bases, with 12 bases left in between. In germline, CDR1 is MNHNS, CDR2 SASEGT. The CDR3 protein is CASSERGRVTEAFF. The CDR3 DNA reads as TGTGCCAGCAGTGAAAGGGGCAGGGTAACTGAAGCTTTCTTT.

The chain combines TRBV12-5 with TRBJ2-5; no clear D gene. Trimming stripped 3 bases from V and 5 bases from J, with 10 bases between. The germline gives CDR1 LGHNT, CDR2 FRNRAP. The length of the CDR3 is 13 residues. The CDR3 reads CASGLYLVETQYF. In DNA form, the CDR3 reads TGTGCTAGTGGTTTATACTTGGTGGAGACCCAGTACTTC.

V gene TRBV7-3 combines with J gene TRBJ1-3; D is undetermined. The germline V gene encodes CDR1 SGHTA and CDR2 FQGTGA. The CDR3 extends over 17 amino acids. V was clipped by 2 bases and J by 0 bases, with 14 bases between them. CDR3 bases: TGTGCCAGCAGCTTAGCGGCAGGTGGAGGCTCTGGAAACACCATATATTTT. Translating it yields CASSLAAGGGSGNTIYF.

V and J are TRBV10-1 and TRBJ2-3; the D gene is possibly TRBD2 (7 bases). Germline V lookup: CDR1 WNHNN, CDR2 SYGVQD (reference sequence). The CDR3 runs 14 residues. V lost 9 bases, J lost 1 base, and 14 bases lay in between. The CDR3 spells CARDGGPRTDTQYF. CDR3 DNA: TGCGCCAGGGACGGGGGGCCTCGCACAGATACGCAGTATTTT.

This clone was observed a single time. The CDR3 is CAIMGGSTDTQYF. The CDR3, as DNA: TGTGCCATCATGGGAGGGTCCACAGATACGCAGTATTTT. The gene calls are TRBV10-3 and TRBJ2-3, with 7 bases lining up with TRBD2. Unmatched junction bases numbered 3, after V lost 7 bases and J lost 2 bases. Germline V gene data show CDR1 as ENHRY and CDR2 as SYGVKD. The CDR3 covers 13 residues.

V usage is TRBV30 and J usage is TRBJ2-1, with TRBD2 identical over 16 bases. J lost 0 bases, V lost 0 bases, and 8 bases had no gene match. The CDR3 is made up of 20 amino acids. Germline CDR1 reads GTSNPN; CDR2 reads SVGIG (reference sequence). This CDR3 reads CAWSVQGLAGGQSSYNEQFF. The CDR3 bases are TGTGCCTGGAGTGTACAGGGACTAGCGGGAGGGCAGAGCTCCTACAATGAGCAGTTCTTC.

The V gene is TRBV20-1, the J gene TRBJ2-7, with TRBD1 as a possible D gene (7 bases). Germline V gene sequence: CDR1 DFQATT, CDR2 SNEGSKA (reference sequence). The ends were cut back, 3 bases at V and 2 bases at J, with 11 bases in the middle. The CDR3 totals 13 residues. For the CDR3, the DNA is TGCAGTGCTAGTCGGGGGACAGCCTACGAGCAGTACTTC. The encoded protein is CSASRGTAYEQYF.

J is TRBJ1-1 and V is TRBV9; no definite D call. Trimming removed 0 bases at V and 1 base at J, with 10 bases between. This CDR3 has 15 amino acids. The germline gives CDR1 SGDLS, CDR2 YYNGEE. CDR3 DNA sequence: TGTGCCAGCAGCGTAGACACGGGAGGGAACACTGAAGCTTTCTTT. It is translated as CASSVDTGGNTEAFF.

The chain recombines TRBV19 with TRBJ2-1, with 7 bases fitting TRBD2. The CDR3 runs to 15 residues. Trimming cost V 9 bases and J 7 bases; bases outside gene matches: 15. Germline CDR1 LNHDA, CDR2 SQIVND (reference sequence). CDR3 nucleotide sequence: TGTGCCAGCACCCCTCTGGGGGGACTAATGAATGAGCAGTTCTTC. The encoded protein is CASTPLGGLMNEQFF.

V and J are TRBV19 and TRBJ1-5; D possibly corresponds to TRBD1 (5 bases). Trimming took off 9 bases at V and 2 bases at J, with 20 bases between the two ends. This CDR3 has 16 amino acids. CDR1 and CDR2 from the germline V gene are LNHDA and SQIVND (reference sequence). CDR3 residues: CASKTVSTGGNQPQHF. The CDR3 region has the DNA TGTGCCAGCAAGACTGTGTCCACGGGGGGCAATCAGCCCCAGCATTTT.

This clone appeared once. The chain joins TRBV5-1 to TRBJ1-6, with D possibly TRBD1 on 5 matching bases. This CDR3 contains 15 residues. Looked up from germline, CDR1 is SGHRS and CDR2 is YFSETQ. The V end was cut by 2 bases, the J end by 10 bases, with 16 bases between. The CDR3 protein is CASSLGTGPNSPLHF. The CDR3 DNA reads TGCGCCAGCAGCTTAGGAACAGGACCTAACTCACCCCTCCACTTT.

The genes are TRBV7-6 and TRBJ1-4; TRBD1 matches at 10 bases. CDR1 SGHVS and CDR2 FNYEAQ come from the germline V gene. After removal of 10 bases from V and 7 bases from J, the junction contained 6 bases not matched to a gene. The CDR3 totals 13 residues. Written as DNA, the CDR3 is TGTGCCACTCAGGACAGGGGGACTGAAAAACTGTTTTTT. Protein product: CATQDRGTEKLFF.

The rearrangement links TRBV9 to TRBJ1-1; a weak D match, TRBD1 (5 bases). Per the germline V gene, CDR1 is SGDLS and CDR2 is YYNGEE. The CDR3 has 14 residues. V was clipped by 0 bases and J by 6 bases, with 12 bases between them. The CDR3 protein is CASSVAGGFAEAFF. The CDR3 DNA sequence: TGTGCCAGCAGCGTAGCGGGGGGTTTTGCTGAAGCTTTCTTT.

The chain couples TRBV19 to TRBJ2-5, with D possibly matching TRBD2 (6 bases). Germline CDR1 reads LNHDA; CDR2 reads SQIVND (reference sequence). The CDR3 has 13 amino acids. Trimming stripped 5 bases from V and 5 bases from J, with 12 bases between. This CDR3 is CASSRGIGETQYF. The CDR3 DNA reads as TGTGCCAGTAGTCGGGGGATTGGGGAGACCCAGTACTTC.

The J gene is TRBJ2-4, the V gene TRBV28; D is possibly TRBD2 (7 bases). Trimming took 5 bases from V and 15 from J, leaving 23 bases between them. The germline V gene has CDR1 MDHEN and CDR2 SYDVKM. The CDR3 loop spans 14 amino acids. The DNA of the CDR3 is TGTGCCAGCAGTGGAGGGAGGGGGGTGTACTCCCGGTACTTC. This translates into CASSGGRGVYSRYF.

This chain links TRBV27 with TRBJ1-4; D is uncertain. V lost 2 bases and J 5 bases, leaving 12 bases between the germline ends. The germline V gene encodes CDR1 MNHEY and CDR2 SMNVEV (reference sequence). The CDR3 totals 15 residues. CDR3 in DNA: TGTGCCAGCAGTTTAATTAGCCGTGGGAATGAAAAACTGTTTTTT. Translating it yields CASSLISRGNEKLFF.

The chain carries TRBV7-9 and TRBJ2-7; maybe TRBD2 (5 bases). The CDR3 contains 14 residues. Between the trimmed V and J ends, which lost 3 bases and 3 bases, there was a span of 12 bases. Germline CDR1 is SEHNR and CDR2 is FQNEAQ (reference sequence). The CDR3 DNA is TGTGCCAGCAGCTTCGTTATAGGGAGCTACGAGCAGTACTTC. Residues: CASSFVIGSYEQYF.

This clone is a singleton in its sample. V gene TRBV6-5 combines with J gene TRBJ1-5; D is ambiguous. V gave up 1 base and J gave up 0 bases, with 4 bases separating them. CDR3 length: 14 residues. CDR1 MNHEY and CDR2 SVGAGI come from the germline V gene. CDR3 coding DNA: TGTGCCAGCAGTTACTTAGATAGCAATCAGCCCCAGCATTTT. This gives the protein CASSYLDSNQPQHF.

V usage is TRBV28 and J usage is TRBJ2-4; TRBD2 is a possible D gene (5 bases). V lost 6 bases and J 0 bases, leaving 21 bases between the germline ends. The CDR3 is 18 residues long. Germline assignment: CDR1 MDHEN and CDR2 SYDVKM. The CDR3 nucleotides are TGTGCCAGCAGCGACCTGGCGATCCGGACTCTAGCCAAAAACATTCAGTACTTC. It encodes CASSDLAIRTLAKNIQYF. Drawing the rest from reference TRBV28 and TRBJ2-4, the complete variable domain is DVKVTQSSRYLVKRTGEKVFLECVQDMDHENMFWYRQDPGLGLRLIYFSYDVKMKEKGDIPEGYSVSREKKERFSLILESASTNQTSMYLCASSDLAIRTLAKNIQYFGAGTRLSVL.

This clone has a handful of counts. The chain combines TRBV15 with TRBJ1-2, with TRBD1 identical over 7 bases. CDR1 and CDR2 from the germline V gene are LNHNV and YYDKDF (reference sequence). Losses at the gene ends were 0 bases for V and 2 bases for J; bases not matched to a gene: 12. The CDR3 spans 18 residues. The CDR3 protein is CATSRDRVMDRLNYGYTF. In nucleotides, the CDR3 is TGTGCCACCAGCAGAGATCGAGTGATGGACAGGTTGAACTATGGCTACACCTTC.

The gene calls are TRBV19 and TRBJ1-4, with TRBD1 identical over 8 bases. The CDR3 extends over 21 amino acids. Germline-derived CDR1 and CDR2 are LNHDA and SQIVND (reference sequence). The V and J ends lost 5 bases and 0 bases, in that order; junction bases with no gene match: 20. CDR3 loop: CASSPWGQEGSTGATNEKLFF. DNA of the CDR3: TGTGCCAGTAGTCCCTGGGGACAGGAAGGTTCCACGGGGGCAACTAATGAAAAACTGTTTTTT.

V and J are TRBV28 and TRBJ2-1; tentatively, D is TRBD1 (5 bases). The germline V gene encodes CDR1 MDHEN and CDR2 SYDVKM. The CDR3 totals 11 residues. The V end lost 5 bases, the J end lost 10 bases, and 9 bases lay between the germline ends. In DNA form, the CDR3 reads TGTGCCAGCAGTCCGTACAGGGAGCAGTTCTTC. It translates to CASSPYREQFF.

The chain carries TRBV11-2 and TRBJ1-2, with D possibly being TRBD1 (6 bases). The germline gives CDR1 SGHAT, CDR2 FQNNGV. The ends were cut back, 4 bases at V and 4 bases at J, with 16 bases in the middle. The CDR3 loop spans 15 amino acids. The CDR3 DNA reads as TGTGCCAGCAGCTCCGACAGGTGGGGCCGCTATGGCTACACCTTC. Protein: CASSSDRWGRYGYTF.

The rearrangement joins TRBV10-2 to TRBJ2-2; 7 bases map to TRBD2. Per the germline V gene, CDR1 is WSHSY and CDR2 is SAAADI. The length of the CDR3 is 15 residues. Germline trimming cut 4 bases from V and 7 bases from J; bases unmatched to any gene: 9. This CDR3 reads CASSVLGPGGGELFF. CDR3 nucleotide sequence: TGCGCCAGCAGTGTCCTGGGACCGGGAGGCGGGGAGCTGTTTTTT.

The chain joins TRBV11-2 to TRBJ2-3; D possibly corresponds to TRBD1 (6 bases). This CDR3 contains 16 residues. Germline V gene lookup returns CDR1 SGHAT and CDR2 FQNNGV. V gave up 5 bases and J gave up 0 bases, with 15 bases separating them. CDR3 nucleotide sequence: TGTGCCAGCAGCATCGGACAGAGCTTTAGCACAGATACGCAGTATTTT. Amino acids: CASSIGQSFSTDTQYF.

V gene TRBV7-2 combines with J gene TRBJ2-7; D is unclear. Germline V lookup: CDR1 SGHTA, CDR2 FQGNSA. V lost 3 bases, J lost 3 bases, and 12 bases lay in between. The CDR3 spans 14 residues. The CDR3 sequence is CASSFYRLFYEQYF. The CDR3, as DNA: TGTGCCAGCAGCTTCTATCGCTTGTTCTACGAGCAGTACTTC.